This passage covers 13 T cell receptor beta chains from one sample sequenced in a study of radiotherapy plus CTLA-4 blockade in lung cancer. The assay was immunoSEQ multiplex PCR, and TCRdb's table has in-frame clones only and misses some. The profile shows around 29,000 clones, 81% of them singletons. The input for sequencing was peripheral blood, taken from a patient treated with radiotherapy plus ipilimumab. These receptors were obtained from a human donor with non-small cell lung cancer that progressed on radiotherapy plus ipilimumab.

The V and J genes are TRBV7-2 and TRBJ1-2; 8 nucleotides match TRBD1. V lost 5 bases to trimming and J lost 13 bases; unmatched junction nucleotides: 6. The CDR3 contains 11 residues. Germline CDR1 and CDR2: SGHTA and FQGNSA. In DNA form, the CDR3 reads TGTGCCAGCAGCCGACAGGGGTTTCCCACCTTC. Translating it yields CASSRQGFPTF.

The chain is built from TRBV10-2 and TRBJ1-4; 8 bases agree with TRBD1. Per germline, CDR1 WSHSY and CDR2 SAAADI. The trim removed 2 bases at V and 8 bases at J, leaving 7 bases unmatched. There are 15 residues in the CDR3. CDR3 protein: CASSERHRGAEKLFF. The CDR3 bases are TGCGCCAGCAGTGAGAGGCACAGGGGGGCCGAAAAACTGTTTTTT.

V is TRBV5-4 and J is TRBJ1-6; D might be TRBD1 (5 bases). V shed 0 bases and J shed 7 bases, with 17 bases lying between them. The CDR3 loop spans 17 amino acids. The V gene's germline CDR1 is SGHNT and CDR2 YYREEE (reference sequence). The CDR3 DNA reads TGTGCCAGCAGCTTGGGAAGGGGAGGGTTCGGGAATTCACCCCTCCACTTT. It codes for CASSLGRGGFGNSPLHF.

CDR3 in amino acids: CASSIPTGIFKNYGYTF. For the CDR3, the DNA is TGTGCCAGTAGTATACCGACAGGAATATTTAAAAACTATGGCTACACCTTC. The chain is built from TRBV19 and TRBJ1-2; D is perhaps TRBD1 (6 bases). CDR3 length: 17 amino acids. The germline CDR1 and CDR2 sequences are LNHDA and SQIVND (reference sequence). Trimming cost V 2 bases and J 2 bases, with 18 bases left between them.

The J gene is TRBJ1-2, the V gene TRBV6-5, with 9 bases fitting TRBD1. This CDR3 has 15 amino acids. The germline CDR1 and CDR2 sequences are MNHEY and SVGAGI. V was pared by 6 bases and J by 4 bases, with 9 bases of the junction left unmatched. CDR3 in DNA: TGTGCCAGCAGAACCGAGACAGGGGGTCTCTATGGCTACACCTTC. As protein: CASRTETGGLYGYTF.

The chain recombines TRBV7-2 with TRBJ2-1, with 11 bases matching TRBD2. Germline CDR1 and CDR2: SGHTA and FQGNSA. The CDR3 sequence is 15 residues long. Trimming removed 2 bases from V and 5 bases from J; junction bases left unmatched: 2. The CDR3 sequence is CASSLIAGGNNEQFF. The DNA of the CDR3 is TGTGCCAGCAGCTTAATAGCGGGGGGGAACAATGAGCAGTTCTTC.

The V gene is TRBV19, the J gene TRBJ2-7; 11 nucleotides line up with TRBD1. From germline, CDR1 is LNHDA and CDR2 SQIVND (reference sequence). The CDR3 is 14 amino acids. With V trimmed by 4 bases and J by 3 bases, 2 bases remained unmatched. CDR3 sequence: CASSTGTGGYEQYF. CDR3 nucleotides: TGTGCCAGTAGTACCGGGACAGGGGGCTACGAGCAGTACTTC.

This chain links TRBV11-2 with TRBJ2-1; 13 bases agree with TRBD2. V lost 5 bases and J lost 4; bases outside the gene matches: 8. Germline V gene data show CDR1 as SGHAT and CDR2 as FQNNGV. The CDR3 contains 17 residues. CDR3 DNA sequence: TGTGCCAGCAGCCTAACTAGCGGGGGGGATCTTTACAATGAGCAGTTCTTC. Translated, it gives CASSLTSGGDLYNEQFF.

The chain has TRBV7-9 and TRBJ2-1, with TRBD1 matching over 8 bases. The germline CDR1 and CDR2 sequences are SEHNR and FQNEAQ (reference sequence). With 5 bases clipped from V and 7 bases from J, the junction kept 10 bases outside the gene matches. CDR3 length: 15 amino acids. The CDR3 here is CASSPASRGHNEQFF. The CDR3 DNA is TGTGCCAGCAGCCCGGCGTCCAGGGGGCATAATGAGCAGTTCTTC.

The rearrangement uses TRBV6-6 and TRBJ1-2; unclear D gene. Germline loops: CDR1 MNHNY, CDR2 SVGAGI (reference sequence). Trimming took 2 bases from V and 0 from J, leaving 7 bases between them. The CDR3 consists of 14 residues. The chain's CDR3 is CASSYRGANYGYTF. CDR3 in DNA: TGTGCCAGCAGTTACCGCGGAGCTAACTATGGCTACACCTTC.

The J gene is TRBJ2-6, the V gene TRBV27; no clear D gene. V was shortened by 2 bases and J by 4 bases, with 9 bases between the two germline ends. CDR3 length: 15 residues. Germline CDR1 and CDR2: MNHEY and SMNVEV (reference sequence). CDR3 coding DNA: TGTGCCAGCAGTTTAGCCGGGTCCGGGGCCAACGTCCTGACTTTC. Encoded protein: CASSLAGSGANVLTF.

The chain recombines TRBV27 with TRBJ1-4, with unresolved D. The V end was cut by 6 bases, the J end by 3 bases, with 14 bases between. Germline V gene data show CDR1 as MNHEY and CDR2 as SMNVEV (reference sequence). CDR3 length equals 15 residues. CDR3 protein: CASRPGVLSNEKLFF. The CDR3 DNA reads TGTGCCAGCAGGCCCGGGGTGCTGTCTAATGAAAAACTGTTTTTT.

This chain joins TRBV19 and TRBJ2-7, with a tentative D call TRBD1 (6 bases). Deletions cut 1 base from V and 4 bases from J, with 17 bases between. The V gene's germline CDR1 is LNHDA and CDR2 SQIVND (reference sequence). The CDR3 covers 16 residues. In DNA, the CDR3 is TGTGCCAGTAGTATAGCCCCAGGACAGAGGGCGTACGAGCAGTACTTC. This codes for CASSIAPGQRAYEQYF.